The 12 T cell receptor beta chains given below trace back to one sample, sequenced in a study of blood T cell repertoires in COVID-19 (dated by TCRdb to the early 2020s). Library preparation employed the immunoSEQ multiplex PCR assay. What TCRdb holds here is the immuneACCESS table cut down to in-frame rearrangements. Part of the clones is not present; checked against another copy, under half of the missing clones reflect an unresolved V gene, and the others are unexplained. This sample lists some 230,000 clones; about nine tenths were detected once. The top ten clonotypes cover over 2% of the sample. Specimen: peripheral blood. The receptors were sampled from a man aged 25 to 40 who had recovered from COVID-19.

The V gene is TRBV28, the J gene TRBJ1-6; 8 bases match TRBD1. The CDR3 contains 19 residues. In germline, CDR1 is MDHEN, CDR2 SYDVKM. Trimming took 5 bases from V and 0 from J; bases not matched to a gene: 12. CDR3: CASSLRGLLRYSYNSPLHF. CDR3 coding DNA: TGTGCCAGCAGTCTCAGGGGGCTCCTTCGTTACTCCTATAATTCACCCCTCCACTTT.

The chain couples TRBV5-1 to TRBJ2-5; 10 bases map to TRBD2. Germline CDR1 and CDR2: SGHRS and YFSETQ. V was pared by 0 bases and J by 5 bases, with 7 bases of the junction left unmatched. CDR3 length: 16 residues. CDR3 in amino acids: CASSLAITSGAETQYF. The CDR3 DNA sequence: TGCGCCAGCAGCTTGGCCATTACTAGCGGGGCTGAGACCCAGTACTTC.

This sequence joins TRBV4-1 and TRBJ2-1; TRBD1 agrees at 8 bases. CDR3 size: 19 residues. The ends lost 1 base at V and 6 bases at J; junction bases unmatched: 17. Germline CDR1 reads MGHRA; CDR2 reads YSYEKL. CDR3: CASSQGHRQGPERVNEQFF. Here the CDR3 DNA reads TGCGCCAGCAGCCAAGGTCACCGACAGGGGCCTGAAAGGGTCAATGAGCAGTTCTTC.

V and J are TRBV7-7 and TRBJ2-5; D possibly corresponds to TRBD1 (5 bases). Germline values: CDR1 SSHAT, CDR2 FNYEAQ (reference sequence). The CDR3 extends over 15 amino acids. V was shortened by 3 bases and J by 1 base, with 12 bases between the two germline ends. CDR3 sequence (DNA): TGTGCCAGCAGCTTGGGGCCTACTGGCCAAGAGACCCAGTACTTC. Translating gives CASSLGPTGQETQYF.

The CDR3: CASTHILRDNYEQYF. DNA for the CDR3: TGTGCCAGCACCCATATCCTCCGGGACAACTACGAGCAGTACTTC. The chain has TRBV6-5 and TRBJ2-7, with D tentatively TRBD1 (6 bases). Trimming took 7 bases from V and 3 from J, leaving 19 bases between them. CDR3 length: 15 residues. Germline CDR1 reads MNHEY; CDR2 reads SVGAGI.

This clone was detected once. CDR3 in DNA: TGCGCCAGCAGCTTGGATAGGGGTGGTGAGCAGTTCTTC. It specifies CASSLDRGGEQFF. V is TRBV5-1 and J is TRBJ2-1; TRBD1 might be the D (5 bases). The CDR3 spans 13 residues. The V end lost 0 bases, the J end lost 9 bases, and 10 bases lay between the germline ends. CDR1 and CDR2 from the germline V gene are SGHRS and YFSETQ.

The chain joins TRBV3-1 (or the pseudogene TRBV3-2) to TRBJ2-1, with D possibly being TRBD2 (5 bases). This CDR3 has 14 residues. V shed 4 bases and J shed 3 bases, with 10 bases lying between them. Germline assignment: CDR1 LGHDT and CDR2 YNNKEL (reference sequence). The CDR3 sequence: CASSPLGSYNEQFF. As DNA, the CDR3 is TGTGCCAGCAGCCCCCTGGGGAGCTACAATGAGCAGTTCTTC.

The chain recombines TRBV19 with TRBJ1-4, with a weak D call TRBD1 (6 bases). Trimming pared 7 bases from V and 2 bases from J, leaving 11 bases between. CDR3 length: 14 amino acids. Germline V lookup: CDR1 LNHDA, CDR2 SQIVND (reference sequence). CDR3 bases: TGTGCCAGTACCCGACAGGCCACTAATGAAAAACTGTTTTTT. It encodes CASTRQATNEKLFF.

The V gene is TRBV29-1, the J gene TRBJ1-5; tentative D call: TRBD1 (5 bases). Between the trimmed V and J ends, which lost 2 bases and 5 bases, there was a span of 10 bases. Germline V gives CDR1 SQVTM, CDR2 ANQGSEA. The CDR3 runs to 13 residues. For the CDR3, the DNA is TGCAGCGTTGAAAGGGGAGGAGATCAGCCCCAGCATTTT. It yields the protein CSVERGGDQPQHF. Using reference TRBV29-1 and TRBJ1-5 for the parts outside the CDR3, the full variable domain is SAVISQKPSRDICQRGTSLTIQCQVDSQVTMMFWYRQQPGQSLTLIATANQGSEATYESGFVIDKFPISRPNLTFSTLTVSNMSPEDSSIYLCSVERGGDQPQHFGDGTRLSIL.

V gene TRBV30 combines with J gene TRBJ1-2, with D uncertain. The germline V gene has CDR1 GTSNPN and CDR2 SVGIG (reference sequence). The CDR3 contains 11 residues. Trimming took off 2 bases at V and 8 bases at J, with 9 bases between the two ends. The CDR3 bases are TGTGCCTGGAGTCCCCTCGAGGGCTACACCTTC. It encodes CAWSPLEGYTF.

The V gene is TRBV4-2, the J gene TRBJ2-1; D gene uncertain. The CDR3 contains 12 residues. Looked up from germline, CDR1 is LGHNA and CDR2 is YNFKEQ. V lost 1 base and J 8 bases, leaving 6 bases between the germline ends. The CDR3 coding sequence is TGTGCCAGCAGCCAAGTCTTATATGAGCAGTTCTTC. It encodes CASSQVLYEQFF.

V gene TRBV5-1 combines with J gene TRBJ1-1; D unclear. V was clipped by 3 bases and J by 2 bases, with 8 bases between them. The germline gives CDR1 SGHRS, CDR2 YFSETQ. CDR3 length equals 13 residues. The CDR3 nucleotides read TGCGCCAGCAGCTACCGGGAAAACACTGAAGCTTTCTTT. Amino acids: CASSYRENTEAFF.